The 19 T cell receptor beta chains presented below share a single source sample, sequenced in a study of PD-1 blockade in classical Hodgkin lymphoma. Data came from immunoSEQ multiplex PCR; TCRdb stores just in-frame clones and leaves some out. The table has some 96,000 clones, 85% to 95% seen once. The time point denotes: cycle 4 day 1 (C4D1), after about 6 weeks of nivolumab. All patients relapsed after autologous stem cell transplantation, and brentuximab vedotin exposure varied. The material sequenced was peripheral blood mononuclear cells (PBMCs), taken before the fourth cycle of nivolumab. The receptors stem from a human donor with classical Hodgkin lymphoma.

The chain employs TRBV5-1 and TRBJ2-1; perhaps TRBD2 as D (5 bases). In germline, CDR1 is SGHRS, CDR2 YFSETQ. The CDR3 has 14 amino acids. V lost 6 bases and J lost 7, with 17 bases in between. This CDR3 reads CASNGRGTGNEQFF. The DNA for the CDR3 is TGCGCCAGCAACGGACGGGGTACGGGGAATGAGCAGTTCTTC.

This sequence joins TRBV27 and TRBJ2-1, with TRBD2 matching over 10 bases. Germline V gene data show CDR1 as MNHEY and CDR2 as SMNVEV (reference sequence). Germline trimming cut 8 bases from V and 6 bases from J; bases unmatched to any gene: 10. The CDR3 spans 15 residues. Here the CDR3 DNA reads TGTGCCAGCGGGGCATTAGCGGGAGGCAGCAATGAGCAGTTCTTC. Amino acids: CASGALAGGSNEQFF.

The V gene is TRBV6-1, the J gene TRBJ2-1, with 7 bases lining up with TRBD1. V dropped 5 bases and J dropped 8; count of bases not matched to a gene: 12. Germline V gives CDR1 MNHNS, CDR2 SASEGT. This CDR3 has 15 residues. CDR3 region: CASSILTGSLHEQFF. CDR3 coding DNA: TGTGCCAGCAGTATTTTGACAGGGTCGCTCCATGAGCAGTTCTTC.

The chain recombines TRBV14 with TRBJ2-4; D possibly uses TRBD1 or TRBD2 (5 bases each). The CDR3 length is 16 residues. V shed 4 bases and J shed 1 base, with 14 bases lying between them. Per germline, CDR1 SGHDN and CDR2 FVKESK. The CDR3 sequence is CASSPRAGTAKNIQYF. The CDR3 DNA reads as TGTGCCAGCAGCCCCCGGGCAGGGACCGCCAAAAACATTCAGTACTTC.

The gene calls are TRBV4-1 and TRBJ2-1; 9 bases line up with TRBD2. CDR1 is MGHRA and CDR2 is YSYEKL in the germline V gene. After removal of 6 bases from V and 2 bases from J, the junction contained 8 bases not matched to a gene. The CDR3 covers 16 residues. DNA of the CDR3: TGCGCCAGCAGAGGGCGGGAGGGCCTGGCCTACAATGAGCAGTTCTTC. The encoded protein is CASRGREGLAYNEQFF.

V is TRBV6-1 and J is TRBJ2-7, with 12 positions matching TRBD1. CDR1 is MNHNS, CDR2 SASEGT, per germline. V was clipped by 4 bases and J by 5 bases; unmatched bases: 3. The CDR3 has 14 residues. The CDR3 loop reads CASSVRDRGHEQYF. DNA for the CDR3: TGTGCCAGCAGTGTCCGGGACAGGGGGCACGAGCAGTACTTC.

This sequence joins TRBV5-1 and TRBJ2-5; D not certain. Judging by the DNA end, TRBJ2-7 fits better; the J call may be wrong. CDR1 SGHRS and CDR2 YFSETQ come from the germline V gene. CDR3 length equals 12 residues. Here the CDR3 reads CASSHLYNEQYF. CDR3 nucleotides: TGCGCCAGCAGCCACCTTTATAACGAGCAGTACTTC.

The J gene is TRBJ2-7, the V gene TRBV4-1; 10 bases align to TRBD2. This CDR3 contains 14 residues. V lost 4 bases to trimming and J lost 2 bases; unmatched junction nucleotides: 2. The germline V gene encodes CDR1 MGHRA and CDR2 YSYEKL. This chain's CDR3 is CASSRTSGPYEQYF. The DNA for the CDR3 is TGCGCCAGCAGCCGGACTAGCGGCCCCTACGAGCAGTACTTC.

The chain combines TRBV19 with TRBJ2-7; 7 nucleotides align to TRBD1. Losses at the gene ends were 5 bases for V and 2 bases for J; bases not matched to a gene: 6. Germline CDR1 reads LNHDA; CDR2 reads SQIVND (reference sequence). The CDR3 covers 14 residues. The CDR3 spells CASSVTGTPYEQYF. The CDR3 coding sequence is TGTGCCAGTAGTGTGACAGGGACCCCCTACGAGCAGTACTTC.

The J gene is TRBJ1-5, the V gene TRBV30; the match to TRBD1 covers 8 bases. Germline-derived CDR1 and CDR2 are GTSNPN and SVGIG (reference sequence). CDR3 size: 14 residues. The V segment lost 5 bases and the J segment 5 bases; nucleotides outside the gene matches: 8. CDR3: CAWQGAGFDQPQHF. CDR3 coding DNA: TGTGCCTGGCAGGGGGCAGGTTTCGATCAGCCCCAGCATTTT.

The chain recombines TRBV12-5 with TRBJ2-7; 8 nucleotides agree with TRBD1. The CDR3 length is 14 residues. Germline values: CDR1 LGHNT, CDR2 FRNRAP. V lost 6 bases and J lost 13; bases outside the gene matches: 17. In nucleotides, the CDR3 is TGTGCTAGTGGGCTGGGACAGGCCACATCGATGCGTTACTTC. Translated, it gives CASGLGQATSMRYF.

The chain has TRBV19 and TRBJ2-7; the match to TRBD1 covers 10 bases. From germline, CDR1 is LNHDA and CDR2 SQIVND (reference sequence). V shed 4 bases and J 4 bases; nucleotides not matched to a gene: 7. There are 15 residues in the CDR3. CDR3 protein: CASSRSGTGEYEQYF. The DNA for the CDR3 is TGTGCCAGTAGTAGGTCAGGGACAGGGGAGTACGAGCAGTACTTC. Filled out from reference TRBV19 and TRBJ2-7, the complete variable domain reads DGGITQSPKYLFRKEGQNVTLSCEQNLNHDAMYWYRQDPGQGLRLIYYSQIVNDFQKGDIAEGYSVSREKKESFPLTVTSAQKNPTAFYLCASSRSGTGEYEQYFGPGTRLTVT.

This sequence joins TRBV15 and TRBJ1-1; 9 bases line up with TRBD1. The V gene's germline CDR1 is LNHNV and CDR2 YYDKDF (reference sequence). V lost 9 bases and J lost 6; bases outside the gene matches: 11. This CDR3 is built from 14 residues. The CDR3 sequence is CATQGADAGAEAFF. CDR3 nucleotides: TGTGCCACACAGGGGGCGGACGCGGGGGCTGAAGCTTTCTTT.

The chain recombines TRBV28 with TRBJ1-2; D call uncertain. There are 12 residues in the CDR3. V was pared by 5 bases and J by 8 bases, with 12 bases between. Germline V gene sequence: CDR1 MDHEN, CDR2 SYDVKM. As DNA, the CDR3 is TGTGCCAGCAGTCCGCCTTCTATCGGCTACACCTTC. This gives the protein CASSPPSIGYTF.

The CDR3 here is CASSLRARGWSGANVLTF. CDR3 nucleotide sequence: TGTGCCAGCAGTTTACGGGCGAGAGGGTGGTCTGGGGCCAACGTCCTGACTTTC. The gene calls are TRBV28 and TRBJ2-6, with D maybe TRBD2 (5 bases). The CDR3 has 18 residues. CDR1 is MDHEN, CDR2 SYDVKM, per germline. Between the trimmed V and J ends, which lost 2 bases and 1 base, there was a span of 15 bases.

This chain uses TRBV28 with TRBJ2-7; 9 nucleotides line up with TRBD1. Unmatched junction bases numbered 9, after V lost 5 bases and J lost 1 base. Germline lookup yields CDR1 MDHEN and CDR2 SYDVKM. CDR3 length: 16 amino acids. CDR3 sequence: CASSDPGTGRSYEQYF. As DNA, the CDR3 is TGTGCCAGCAGTGACCCCGGGACAGGGCGGTCCTACGAGCAGTACTTC.

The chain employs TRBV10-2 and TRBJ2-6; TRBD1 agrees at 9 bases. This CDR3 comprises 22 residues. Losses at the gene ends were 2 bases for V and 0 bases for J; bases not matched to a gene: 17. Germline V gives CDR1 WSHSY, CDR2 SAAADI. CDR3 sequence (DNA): TGCGCCAGCAGTGAGCCGGGACAGGGACCCCGGGGTCTCCTCTCTGGGGCCAACGTCCTGACTTTC. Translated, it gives CASSEPGQGPRGLLSGANVLTF.

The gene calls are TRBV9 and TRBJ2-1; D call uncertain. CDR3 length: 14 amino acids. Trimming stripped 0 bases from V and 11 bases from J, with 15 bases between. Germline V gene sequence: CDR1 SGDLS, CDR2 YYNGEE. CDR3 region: CASSVGTEASKQFF. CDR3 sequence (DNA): TGTGCCAGCAGCGTAGGAACCGAGGCGTCGAAGCAGTTCTTC.

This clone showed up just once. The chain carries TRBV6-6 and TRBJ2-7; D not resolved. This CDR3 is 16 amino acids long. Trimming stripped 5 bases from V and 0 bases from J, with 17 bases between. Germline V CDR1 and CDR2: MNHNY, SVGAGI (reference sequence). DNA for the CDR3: TGTGCCAGCAGTCCATCTTTGTCCTCTATCTCCTACGAGCAGTACTTC. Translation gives CASSPSLSSISYEQYF.